Sequencing of this T cell receptor (beta chain) was carried out in a study of long-term antiretroviral therapy in people with HIV. Broader study findings: HIV repertoires showed narrower CDR3 length ranges than controls.

With survey level as its setting, the immunoSEQ assay was v3.0. This table comes from immunoSEQ multiplex PCR, and its TCRdb copy is limited to in-frame clones, with some not included. The sample gives about 16,000 clones, approximately 84% of which show up once; around 5.2% is in the top ten. Germline V gene sequence: CDR1 SEHNR, CDR2 FQNEAQ (reference sequence). The CDR3 consists of 16 residues. Between the trimmed V and J ends, which lost 5 bases and 1 base, there was a span of 17 bases. This clone was counted a few times. Its antigen is not identified. Sample: unsorted PBMCs, taken 0.5 years after starting antiretroviral therapy. The receptor was derived from a woman between 35 and 50 years old with HIV. V is TRBV7-9 and J is TRBJ1-2; D is undetermined. CDR3 nucleotides: TGTGCCAGCAGCCCCCGCCGGACGGAAAATAACTATGGCTACACCTTC. Translated, it gives CASSPRRTENNYGYTF.